The 23 T cell receptor beta chains in this list originate from one sample, sequenced in a study of shared clonotypes between healthy human individuals. Naive CD8 cells, CD45RO-negative and positively selected for CCR7, excluded terminally differentiated effector memory CD45RA+ cells. Using immunoSEQ multiplex PCR, the repertoire was profiled, and TCRdb retains in-frame clones only, with some absent. The top ten clones hold 1.1% of a sample with 2 million to 2.5 million clones, about 95% of them seen once. Sample: naive CD8+ T cells sorted from blood. The receptors were sampled from a man aged 18 to 29 in good health.

The chain uses TRBV11-2 and TRBJ2-3; 10 bases agree with TRBD2. Germline assignment: CDR1 SGHAT and CDR2 FQNNGV. The CDR3 is 16 amino acids. Unmatched junction bases numbered 10, after V lost 5 bases and J lost 5 bases. The CDR3 region is CASSPILAGAGDTQYF. Here the CDR3 DNA reads TGTGCCAGCAGCCCCATCCTAGCGGGGGCCGGAGATACGCAGTATTTT.

This clone appeared a single time. The chain couples TRBV6-5 to TRBJ2-7; 7 bases line up with TRBD1. V shed 2 bases, J shed 3 bases, and the junction held 7 bases outside the gene matches. Germline CDR1 MNHEY, CDR2 SVGAGI. The length of the CDR3 is 15 residues. The CDR3 sequence: CASSYADRADYEQYF. The DNA for the CDR3 is TGTGCCAGCAGTTACGCAGACAGGGCTGACTACGAGCAGTACTTC.

The V and J genes are TRBV13 and TRBJ2-1, with 9 bases aligning to TRBD2. CDR3 length: 15 amino acids. Trimming at V came to 3 bases and at J to 5 bases, leaving 5 bases not matched to a gene. The germline gives CDR1 PRHDT, CDR2 FYEKMQ (reference sequence). This CDR3 reads CASSFLTSGNNEQFF. For the CDR3, the DNA is TGTGCCAGCAGCTTCTTGACTAGCGGAAACAATGAGCAGTTCTTC. The full variable domain, with the rest looked up from reference TRBV13 and TRBJ2-1, is AAGVIQSPRHLIKEKRETATLKCYPIPRHDTVYWYQQGPGQDPQFLISFYEKMQSDKGSIPDRFSAQQFSDYHSELNMSSLELGDSALYFCASSFLTSGNNEQFFGPGTRLTVL.

The chain is built from TRBV4-3 and TRBJ2-3; TRBD2 aligns across 7 bases. Trimming cost V 4 bases and J 4 bases; bases outside gene matches: 5. The CDR3 sequence is 14 residues long. The germline CDR1 and CDR2 sequences are LGHNA and YSLEER. The CDR3 DNA sequence: TGCGCCAGCAGCCCCCCGGGAGGCCCAGATACGCAGTATTTT. Amino acids: CASSPPGGPDTQYF.

This chain joins TRBV7-9 and TRBJ2-3; D not resolved. V was shortened by 1 base and J by 4 bases, with 9 bases between the two germline ends. Germline V gene data show CDR1 as SEHNR and CDR2 as FQNEAQ (reference sequence). The CDR3 totals 14 residues. Here the CDR3 DNA reads TGTGCCAGCAGCTTAGTTGACGGGCCAGATACGCAGTATTTT. Encoded protein: CASSLVDGPDTQYF.

The chain has TRBV4-1 and TRBJ1-1; 7 bases are shared with TRBD1. The germline V gene has CDR1 MGHRA and CDR2 YSYEKL. The V and J ends lost 3 bases and 1 base, in that order; junction bases with no gene match: 8. The CDR3 loop spans 16 amino acids. CDR3 DNA: TGCGCCAGCAGCCAGCCTCCACAGGGGAAGAACACTGAAGCTTTCTTT. This translates into CASSQPPQGKNTEAFF.

This rearrangement joins TRBV5-1 to TRBJ2-3, with 14 bases identical to TRBD2. V lost 4 bases, J lost 2 bases, and 9 bases stayed unmatched. The CDR3 sequence is 18 residues long. CDR1 SGHRS and CDR2 YFSETQ come from the germline V gene. The CDR3 DNA sequence: TGCGCCAGCAGCACCCCGGGACTAGCGGGGGCGTACACAGATACGCAGTATTTT. Its protein product is CASSTPGLAGAYTDTQYF.

As to this clone: Relative to the germline gene, one junction end is altered; a read error may explain this. The chain couples TRBV28 to TRBJ1-6, with D uncertain. The CDR3 runs 12 residues. Germline CDR1 reads MDHEN; CDR2 reads SYDVKM. Here the CDR3 DNA reads TGTGCCAGCAGTTTATTAAATTCACCCCTCCGCTTT. Translating gives CASSLLNSPLRF.

The CDR3 nucleotides are TGTGCCAGCAGTGTATATACTATGGACACCGGGGAGCTGTTTTTT. Its translation: CASSVYTMDTGELFF. The gene calls are TRBV6-1 and TRBJ2-2; D uncertain. The CDR3 is made up of 15 amino acids. CDR1 is MNHNS and CDR2 is SASEGT in the germline V gene. The ends were cut back, 4 bases at V and 3 bases at J, with 12 bases in the middle.

A note on this clone: The same CDR3 is also encoded by other DNA sequences in this sample. The rearrangement uses TRBV11-2 and TRBJ2-3; unclear D gene. Per the germline V gene, CDR1 is SGHAT and CDR2 is FQNNGV. The ends were cut back, 2 bases at V and 2 bases at J, with 5 bases in the middle. CDR3 length equals 13 residues. The CDR3 DNA reads as TGTGCCAGCAGCTTATCCACCACAGATACGCAGTATTTT. Protein product: CASSLSTTDTQYF.

V and J are TRBV11-2 and TRBJ2-7; TRBD2 matches at 10 bases. Unmatched junction bases numbered 3, after V lost 3 bases and J lost 1 base. Germline CDR1 and CDR2: SGHAT and FQNNGV. This CDR3 spans 15 amino acids. CDR3 residues: CASSFIAGGSYEQYF. CDR3 DNA sequence: TGTGCCAGCAGCTTCATAGCGGGGGGTTCCTACGAGCAGTACTTC.

The rearrangement links TRBV11-2 to TRBJ2-5, with 7 bases lining up with TRBD2. V shed 4 bases and J 3 bases; nucleotides not matched to a gene: 8. The CDR3 has 15 residues. Germline V lookup: CDR1 SGHAT, CDR2 FQNNGV. The CDR3 nucleotides read TGTGCCAGCAGCTCCTGGGAGGGCCCCAAAGAGACCCAGTACTTC. It encodes CASSSWEGPKETQYF.

This clone showed up just a few times. This chain links TRBV12-5 with TRBJ1-1, with 8 bases fitting TRBD1. The trim removed 6 bases at V and 10 bases at J, leaving 7 bases unmatched. There are 12 residues in the CDR3. Germline CDR1 reads LGHNT; CDR2 reads FRNRAP. The CDR3 DNA sequence: TGTGCTAGTGGCTCAGGGGGCTCGGTAGCTTTCTTT. Translation: CASGSGGSVAFF.

The rearrangement joins TRBV4-3 to TRBJ2-7; tentative D call: TRBD2 (5 bases). The germline V gene encodes CDR1 LGHNA and CDR2 YSLEER. The CDR3 contains 13 residues. The germline V and J ends were trimmed by 3 bases and 7 bases, with 13 bases remaining between them. This CDR3 reads CASSHPEGGEQYF. In nucleotides, the CDR3 is TGCGCCAGCAGCCACCCCGAAGGAGGTGAGCAGTACTTC.

The V gene is TRBV19, the J gene TRBJ2-3; D may be TRBD1 or TRBD2 (6 bases each). Trimming shortened V by 5 bases and J by 6 bases, and 15 bases separated the two germline ends. The germline V gene encodes CDR1 LNHDA and CDR2 SQIVND (reference sequence). CDR3 length: 14 residues. The CDR3, as DNA: TGTGCCAGTAGTCCGTTGGGGGGCTGGGATACGCAGTATTTT. Residues: CASSPLGGWDTQYF. Full variable domain (remainder filled in from reference TRBV19 and TRBJ2-3): DGGITQSPKYLFRKEGQNVTLSCEQNLNHDAMYWYRQDPGQGLRLIYYSQIVNDFQKGDIAEGYSVSREKKESFPLTVTSAQKNPTAFYLCASSPLGGWDTQYFGPGTRLTVL.

The chain recombines TRBV30 with TRBJ1-5; D is possibly TRBD1 (5 bases). Trimming removed 2 bases from V and 1 base from J, with 18 bases in between. CDR3 size: 17 residues. The germline V gene encodes CDR1 GTSNPN and CDR2 SVGIG (reference sequence). For the CDR3, the DNA is TGTGCCTGGAGTTTACCTCAGGGAGCGGACAGCAATCAGCCCCAGCATTTT. Amino acids: CAWSLPQGADSNQPQHF.

The chain employs TRBV4-3 and TRBJ2-7; D possibly corresponds to TRBD2 (6 bases). Germline V gives CDR1 LGHNA, CDR2 YSLEER. This CDR3 contains 17 residues. V lost 0 bases, J lost 2 bases, and 17 bases lay in between. CDR3 bases: TGCGCCAGCAGCCAAGAAAGGGCGGGGCTAGTCCCCTACGAGCAGTACTTC. Translation: CASSQERAGLVPYEQYF.

The rearrangement joins TRBV6-5 to TRBJ2-7, with 8 bases aligning to TRBD2. Germline V gene lookup returns CDR1 MNHEY and CDR2 SVGAGI. After removal of 6 bases from V and 6 bases from J, the junction contained 4 bases not matched to a gene. This CDR3 contains 12 residues. The CDR3 sequence: CASRVGGGEQYF. CDR3 nucleotides: TGTGCCAGCAGGGTCGGGGGGGGCGAGCAGTACTTC.

The rearrangement links TRBV7-3 to TRBJ1-6, with TRBD1 identical over 7 bases. V lost 0 bases and J lost 6; bases outside the gene matches: 2. The CDR3 totals 15 residues. CDR1 is SGHTA and CDR2 is FQGTGA in the germline V gene. The CDR3 sequence is CASSLTGGGNSPLHF. The CDR3 DNA sequence: TGTGCCAGCAGCTTAACAGGGGGCGGTAATTCACCCCTCCACTTT.

V and J are TRBV6-6 and TRBJ1-4, with D tentatively TRBD1 (5 bases). V was pared by 6 bases and J by 5 bases, with 16 bases between. The CDR3 has 15 amino acids. CDR1 and CDR2 (germline): MNHNY, SVGAGI (reference sequence). The CDR3: CASSPPFEGNEKLFF. The CDR3 DNA reads TGTGCCAGCAGCCCACCCTTTGAGGGGAATGAAAAACTGTTTTTT.

This clone showed up just once. V gene TRBV4-3 combines with J gene TRBJ2-7, with D uncertain. CDR1 and CDR2 from the germline V gene are LGHNA and YSLEER. Trimming left V 0 bases short and J 6 bases short, with 9 bases between. The CDR3 has 13 amino acids. The CDR3 coding sequence is TGCGCCAGCAGCCAAGATCCGGCATCCGAGCAGTACTTC. Translating gives CASSQDPASEQYF.

On this clone itself: Other DNA sequences from this sample encode an identical CDR3 as well. The chain recombines TRBV4-3 with TRBJ2-2; unclear D gene. V was clipped by 1 base and J by 5 bases, with 2 bases between them. The CDR3 contains 12 residues. Germline CDR1 and CDR2: LGHNA and YSLEER. The CDR3 DNA reads as TGCGCCAGCAGCCAAGTGACCGGGGAGCTGTTTTTT. It is translated as CASSQVTGELFF.

This clone was detected only once. The chain carries TRBV13 and TRBJ2-5; 10 bases are a match to TRBD2. Germline CDR1 PRHDT, CDR2 FYEKMQ (reference sequence). With V trimmed by 3 bases and J by 3 bases, 10 bases remained unmatched. There are 17 residues in the CDR3. This CDR3 reads CASSLESSGSREETQYF. As DNA, the CDR3 is TGTGCCAGCAGCTTGGAGTCTAGCGGGAGTCGGGAAGAGACCCAGTACTTC.